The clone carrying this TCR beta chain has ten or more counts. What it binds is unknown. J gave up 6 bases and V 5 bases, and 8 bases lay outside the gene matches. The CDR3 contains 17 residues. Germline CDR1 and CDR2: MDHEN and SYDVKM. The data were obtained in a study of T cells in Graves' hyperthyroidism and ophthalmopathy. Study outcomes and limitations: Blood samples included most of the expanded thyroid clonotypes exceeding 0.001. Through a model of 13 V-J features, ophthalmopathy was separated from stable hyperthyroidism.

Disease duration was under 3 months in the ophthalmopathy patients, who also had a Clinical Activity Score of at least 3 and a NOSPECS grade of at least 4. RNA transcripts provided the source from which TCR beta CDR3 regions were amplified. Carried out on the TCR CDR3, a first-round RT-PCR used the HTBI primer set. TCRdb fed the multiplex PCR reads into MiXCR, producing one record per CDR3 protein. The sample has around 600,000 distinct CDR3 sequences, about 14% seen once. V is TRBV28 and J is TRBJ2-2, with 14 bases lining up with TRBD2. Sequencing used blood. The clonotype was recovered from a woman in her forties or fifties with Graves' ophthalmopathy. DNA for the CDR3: TGTGCCAGCAGTGGGGCGACTAGCGGGAGGGCGTCCGGGGAGCTGTTTTTT. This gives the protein CASSGATSGRASGELFF.